This T cell receptor beta chain was sequenced in a study of blood T cell repertoires in COVID-19. In its sample, this clone was seen a few times. The CDR3 is 13 amino acids. Germline values: CDR1 MDHEN, CDR2 SYDVKM. Sequencing was performed with immunoSEQ multiplex PCR; in TCRdb, only in-frame clones are kept and a portion is missing. The sample lists tens of thousands of clones; roughly 79% were seen once. V and J are TRBV28 and TRBJ1-4; D is possibly TRBD1 (5 bases). This TCR came from a woman in her sixties with acute or convalescent COVID-19. Sample: peripheral blood. The CDR3 DNA sequence: TGTGGAACAGCATGGTCAGGGTTCCAAAAACTGTTTTTT. Protein sequence: CGTAWSGFQKLFF. Full variable domain (missing parts from reference TRBV28 and TRBJ1-4): DVKVTQSSRYLVKRTGEKVFLECVQDMDHENMFWYRQDPGLGLRLIYFSYDVKMKEKGDIPEGYSVSREKKERFSLILESASTNQTSMYLCGTAWSGFQKLFFGSGTQLSVL.